The clone carrying this T cell receptor beta chain has at least ten counts. The target antigen is unknown. The trim removed 5 bases at V and 1 base at J, leaving 7 bases unmatched. The CDR3 sequence is 16 residues long. CDR1 SGHDT and CDR2 YYEEEE come from the germline V gene. Those with hyperthyroidism were 18 to 65 years old, newly diagnosed, and ill for under 2 months. Every diagnosis used clinical symptoms, serum thyroxine and TRAb, thyroid ultrasound and orbital computed tomography. This entry belongs to a study of T cells in Graves' hyperthyroidism and ophthalmopathy. Study-wide results and caveats: Progression to ophthalmopathy was predicted a median of roughly 6.8 months early.

The TCR beta CDR3 regions underwent amplification using RNA transcripts as the source. During a first-round RT-PCR of the TCR CDR3, the HTBI primer set was used. TCRdb passed the multiplex PCR reads through MiXCR, listing each CDR3 protein once. Of approximately 380,000 distinct CDR3 sequences listed, approximately 20% are singletons. The sequence was collected from a woman aged 18 to 35 with Graves' hyperthyroidism. Sequencing was performed on blood. The J gene is TRBJ2-2, the V gene TRBV5-6, with 8 bases matching TRBD1. Here the CDR3 DNA reads TGTGCCAGCAGGCGCGTTGGGACAGGGAACACCGGGGAGCTGTTTTTT. It specifies CASRRVGTGNTGELFF.